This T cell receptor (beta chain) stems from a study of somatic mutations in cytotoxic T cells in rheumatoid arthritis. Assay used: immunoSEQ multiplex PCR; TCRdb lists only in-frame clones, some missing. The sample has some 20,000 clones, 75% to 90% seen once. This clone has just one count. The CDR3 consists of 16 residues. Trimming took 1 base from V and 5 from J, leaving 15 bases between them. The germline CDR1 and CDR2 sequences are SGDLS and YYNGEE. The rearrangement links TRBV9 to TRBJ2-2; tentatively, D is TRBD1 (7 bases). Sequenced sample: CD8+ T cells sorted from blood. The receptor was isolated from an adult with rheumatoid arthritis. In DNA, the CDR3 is TGTGCCAGCAGCGTATACAGGGGAGGTACTACCGGGGAGCTGTTTTTT. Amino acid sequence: CASSVYRGGTTGELFF.